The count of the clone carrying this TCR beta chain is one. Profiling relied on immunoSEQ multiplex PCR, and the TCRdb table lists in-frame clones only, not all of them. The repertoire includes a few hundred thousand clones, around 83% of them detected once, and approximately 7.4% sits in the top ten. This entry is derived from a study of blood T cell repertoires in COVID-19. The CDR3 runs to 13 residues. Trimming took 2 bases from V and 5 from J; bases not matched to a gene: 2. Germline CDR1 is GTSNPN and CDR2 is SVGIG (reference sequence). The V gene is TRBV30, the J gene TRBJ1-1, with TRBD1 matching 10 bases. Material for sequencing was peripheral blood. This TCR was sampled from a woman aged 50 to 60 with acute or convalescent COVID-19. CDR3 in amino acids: CAWSRQGATEAFF. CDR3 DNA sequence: TGTGCCTGGAGTCGACAGGGGGCGACTGAAGCTTTCTTT.